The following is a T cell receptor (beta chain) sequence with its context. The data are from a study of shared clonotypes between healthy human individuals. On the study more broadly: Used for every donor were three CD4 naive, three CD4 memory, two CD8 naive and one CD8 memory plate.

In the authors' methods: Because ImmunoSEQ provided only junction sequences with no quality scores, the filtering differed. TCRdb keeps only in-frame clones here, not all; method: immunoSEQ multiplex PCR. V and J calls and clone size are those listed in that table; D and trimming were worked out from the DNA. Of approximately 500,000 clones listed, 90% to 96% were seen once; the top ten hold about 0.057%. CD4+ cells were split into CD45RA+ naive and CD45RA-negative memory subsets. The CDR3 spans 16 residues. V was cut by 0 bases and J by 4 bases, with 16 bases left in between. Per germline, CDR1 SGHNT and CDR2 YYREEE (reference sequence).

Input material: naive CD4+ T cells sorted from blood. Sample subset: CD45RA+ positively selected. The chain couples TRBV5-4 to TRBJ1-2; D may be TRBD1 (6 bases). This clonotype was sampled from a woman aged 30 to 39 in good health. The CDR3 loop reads CASSLAGGARLYGYTF. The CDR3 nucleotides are TGTGCCAGCAGCTTGGCCGGGGGGGCGCGTCTCTATGGCTACACCTTC. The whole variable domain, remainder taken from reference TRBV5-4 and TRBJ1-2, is ETGVTQSPTHLIKTRGQQVTLRCSSQSGHNTVSWYQQALGQGPQFIFQYYREEENGRGNFPPRFSGLQFPNYSSELNVNALELDDSALYLCASSLAGGARLYGYTFGSGTRLTVV.